Here is one T cell receptor beta chain with its context. Its antigen is still unknown. No clone much larger than this one lies a single base away; base qualities are absent. This entry is derived from a study of Siglec-9 on CD8 T cells in melanoma (dated 2019 in TCRdb). Broadly, across the study: In this study, researchers looked at how Siglec-9 is expressed on CD8+ T cells and what Siglec-9 does to regulate T cells within the melanoma tumor microenvironment.

Overall results and qualifications from the work: Siglec-9 was reported to mark and regulate an effector memory CD8+ T-cell subset that appeared to accumulate within melanoma tumors.

To prepare the library, the immunoSEQ multiplex PCR assay was applied. The clones in this table, taken by TCRdb from immuneACCESS, are in-frame only. Not every clone is retained; where verified, under half of the shortfall comes from an unresolved V gene, and the cause of the rest is unknown. This sample holds some 39,000 clones; roughly 80% were observed only once. Under 2% of the sample is held by the ten biggest clonotypes. Measured from the cysteine to the phenylalanine, the CDR3 is 14 residues long. Only the CDR3 DNA stays, 42 bases, in frame from base 1. Looking up the germline V gene yields CDR1 MNHNS and CDR2 SASEGT. V drops 6 bases and J drops 0 bases, leaving 9 bases in between.

Sample: Siglec-9- CD8+ T cells sorted from blood. The cell subset or site label, read with the paper, signifies: CD8 T cells lacking Siglec-9. The receptor was isolated from a human donor in good health. The chain is encoded by TRBV6-1 joined to TRBJ1-5; the D segment cannot be called with confidence. The CDR3 region reads CASSPLGSNQPQHF. The DNA sequence follows: TGTGCCAGCAGCCCTCTGGGTAGCAATCAGCCCCAGCATTTT.